The entry that follows covers one TCR beta chain sequence. Germline-derived CDR1 and CDR2 are KGHSH and LQKENI. Trimming removed 2 bases at V and 2 bases at J, with 16 bases between. The CDR3 runs 17 residues. The data were obtained in a study of blood T cell repertoires in COVID-19. Produced via immunoSEQ multiplex PCR; TCRdb's table is partial and in-frame only. The sample has over 50,000 clones, 91% seen once; the top ten hold about 6.3%. The clonotype was recovered from a man aged 45-65 years with active COVID-19. The sequencing sample was made of peripheral blood. This chain connects TRBV18 to TRBJ1-3; TRBD1 might be the D (6 bases). The CDR3 DNA reads as TGTGCCAGCTCACCATCCCACCAGGGGTTCACTGGAAACACCATATATTTT. It codes for CASSPSHQGFTGNTIYF.